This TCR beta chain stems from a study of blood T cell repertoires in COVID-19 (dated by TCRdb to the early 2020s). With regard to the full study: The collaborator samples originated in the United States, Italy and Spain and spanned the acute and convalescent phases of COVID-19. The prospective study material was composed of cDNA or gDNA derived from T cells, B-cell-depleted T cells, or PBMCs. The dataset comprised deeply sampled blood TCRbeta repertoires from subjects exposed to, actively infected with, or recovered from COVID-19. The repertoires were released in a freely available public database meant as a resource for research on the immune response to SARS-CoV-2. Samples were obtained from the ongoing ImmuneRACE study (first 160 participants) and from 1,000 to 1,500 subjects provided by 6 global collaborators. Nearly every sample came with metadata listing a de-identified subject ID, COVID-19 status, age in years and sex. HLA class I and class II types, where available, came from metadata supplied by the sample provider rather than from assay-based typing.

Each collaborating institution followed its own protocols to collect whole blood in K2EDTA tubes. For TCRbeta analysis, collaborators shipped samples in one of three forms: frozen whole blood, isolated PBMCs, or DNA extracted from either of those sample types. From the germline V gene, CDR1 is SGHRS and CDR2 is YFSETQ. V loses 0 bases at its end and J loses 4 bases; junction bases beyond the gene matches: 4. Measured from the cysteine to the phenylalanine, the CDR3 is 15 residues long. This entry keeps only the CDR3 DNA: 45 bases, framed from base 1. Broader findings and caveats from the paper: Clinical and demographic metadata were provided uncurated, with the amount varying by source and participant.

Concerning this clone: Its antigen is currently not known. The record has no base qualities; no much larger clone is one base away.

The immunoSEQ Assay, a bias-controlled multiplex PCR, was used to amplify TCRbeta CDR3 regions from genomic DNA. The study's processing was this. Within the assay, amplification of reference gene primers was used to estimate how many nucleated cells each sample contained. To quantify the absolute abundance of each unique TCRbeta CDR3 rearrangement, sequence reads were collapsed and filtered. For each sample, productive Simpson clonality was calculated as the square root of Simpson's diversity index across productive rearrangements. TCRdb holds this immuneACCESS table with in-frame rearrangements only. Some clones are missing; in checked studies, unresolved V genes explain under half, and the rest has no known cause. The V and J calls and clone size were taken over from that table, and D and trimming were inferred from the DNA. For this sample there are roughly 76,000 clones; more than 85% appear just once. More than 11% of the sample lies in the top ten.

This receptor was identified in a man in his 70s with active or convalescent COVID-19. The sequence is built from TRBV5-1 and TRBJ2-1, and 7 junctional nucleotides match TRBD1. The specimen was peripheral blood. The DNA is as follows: TGCGCCAGCAGCTTGGGGGACAGTTTATACAATGAGCAGTTCTTC. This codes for CASSLGDSLYNEQFF.